Reported below is one T cell receptor (beta chain). What it binds is unknown. The record originates from a study of Ad26.COV2.S vaccination and SARS-CoV-2 variants. Whole-study context: Donor participated within the Ad26.COV2.S arm of the COV1001 trial.

Study findings and constraints: Ad26.COV2.S recipients had broader spike-specific TCRs (P = 0.0014). Reports say spike-specific CD8+ and CD4+ T cell responses covered substantial breadth after vaccination.

Treatment defined: 15 to 20 received Ad26.COV2.S at low or high dose, single or two shots; about 5 received placebo; per-sample allocation not given. Specimen acquisition occurred on day 63 following the initial vaccine or placebo injection. Spike of the Wuhan-strain SARS-CoV-2 was expressed by an Ad26 vector, which formed the vaccine. Sequencing used immunoSEQ multiplex PCR; TCRdb keeps in-frame clones, though not all of them. The repertoire holds roughly 240,000 clones, with roughly 90% as singletons. The CDR3 consists of 14 residues. In germline, CDR1 is LNHDA, CDR2 SQIVND (reference sequence). V lost 4 bases and J lost 2; bases outside the gene matches: 3.

The sample in question was peripheral blood, obtained in a trial of Ad26.COV2.S vaccine versus placebo. This clonotype was sampled from a person between 18 and 59 years old who received the Ad26.COV2.S COVID-19 vaccine or a placebo. The chain is built from TRBV19 and TRBJ2-7, with TRBD2 identical over 9 bases. The CDR3 DNA follows: TGTGCCAGTAGTACTAGCGGGAACACCTACGAGCAGTACTTC. It is translated as CASSTSGNTYEQYF. Combining the CDR3 with reference TRBV19 and TRBJ2-7 gives the whole variable domain DGGITQSPKYLFRKEGQNVTLSCEQNLNHDAMYWYRQDPGQGLRLIYYSQIVNDFQKGDIAEGYSVSREKKESFPLTVTSAQKNPTAFYLCASSTSGNTYEQYFGPGTRLTVT.